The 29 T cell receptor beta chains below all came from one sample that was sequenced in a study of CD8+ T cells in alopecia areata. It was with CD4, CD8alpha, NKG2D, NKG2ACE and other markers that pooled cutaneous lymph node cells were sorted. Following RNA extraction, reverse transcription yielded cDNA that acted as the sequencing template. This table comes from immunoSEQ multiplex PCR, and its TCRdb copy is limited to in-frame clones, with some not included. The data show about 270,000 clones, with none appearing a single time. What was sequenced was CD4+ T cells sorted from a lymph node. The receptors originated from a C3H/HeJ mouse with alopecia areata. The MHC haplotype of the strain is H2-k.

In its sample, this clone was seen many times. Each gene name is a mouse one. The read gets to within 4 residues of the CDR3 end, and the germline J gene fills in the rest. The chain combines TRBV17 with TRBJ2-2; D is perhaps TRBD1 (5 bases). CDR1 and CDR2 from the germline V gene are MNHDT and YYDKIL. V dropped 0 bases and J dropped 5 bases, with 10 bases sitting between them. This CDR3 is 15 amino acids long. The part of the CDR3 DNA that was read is TGTGCTAGCAGTAGAGACGCCAGGGAGACCGGG. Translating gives CASSRDARETG. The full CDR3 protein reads CASSRDARETGQLYF.

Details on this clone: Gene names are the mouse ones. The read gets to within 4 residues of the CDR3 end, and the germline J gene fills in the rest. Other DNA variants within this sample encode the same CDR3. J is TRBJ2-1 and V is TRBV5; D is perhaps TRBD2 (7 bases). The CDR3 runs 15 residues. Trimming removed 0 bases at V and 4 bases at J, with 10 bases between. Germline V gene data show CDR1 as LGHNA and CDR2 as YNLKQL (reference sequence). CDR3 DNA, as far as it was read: TGTGCCAGCAGCCAAGAAGGGGGGGGATATGCT. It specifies CASSQEGGGYA. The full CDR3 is CASSQEGGGYAEQFF.

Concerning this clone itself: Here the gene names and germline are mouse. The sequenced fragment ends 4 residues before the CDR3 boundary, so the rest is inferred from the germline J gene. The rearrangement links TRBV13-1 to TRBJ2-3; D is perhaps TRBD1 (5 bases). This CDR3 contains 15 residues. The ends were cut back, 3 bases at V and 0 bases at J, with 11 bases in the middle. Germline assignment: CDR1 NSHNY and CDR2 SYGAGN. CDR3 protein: CASSGADNSAETLYF. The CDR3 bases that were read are TGTGCCAGCAGTGGGGCGGACAATAGTGCAGAA.

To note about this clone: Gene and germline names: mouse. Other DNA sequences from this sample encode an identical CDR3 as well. The sequenced CDR3 bases are TGTGCCAGCTCTCTCGACTTTTAT. Encoded protein: CASSLDFY. The CDR3 in full is CASSLDFYEQYF. This chain links TRBV12-1 with TRBJ2-7; unclear D gene. The read terminates 4 residues before the CDR3 end, so the remaining end is supplied by the germline J gene. CDR3 length: 12 residues. CDR1 and CDR2 (germline): SGHSN, HYEKVE.

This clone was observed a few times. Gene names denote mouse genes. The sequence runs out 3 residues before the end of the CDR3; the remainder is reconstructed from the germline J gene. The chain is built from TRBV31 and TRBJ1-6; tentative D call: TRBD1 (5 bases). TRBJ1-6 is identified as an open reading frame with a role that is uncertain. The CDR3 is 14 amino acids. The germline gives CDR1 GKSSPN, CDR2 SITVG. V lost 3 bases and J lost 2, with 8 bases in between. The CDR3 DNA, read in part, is TGTGCCTGGAGAGGGGAGGCCTATAATTCGCCC. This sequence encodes CAWRGEAYNSP. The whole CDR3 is CAWRGEAYNSPLYF.

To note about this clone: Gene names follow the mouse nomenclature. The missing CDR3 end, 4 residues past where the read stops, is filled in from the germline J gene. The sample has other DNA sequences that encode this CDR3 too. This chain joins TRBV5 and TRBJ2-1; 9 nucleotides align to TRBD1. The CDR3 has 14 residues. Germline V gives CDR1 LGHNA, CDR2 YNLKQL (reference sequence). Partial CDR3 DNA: TGTGCCAGCAGCCCACAGGGGGCTGGGGCT. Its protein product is CASSPQGAGA. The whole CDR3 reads CASSPQGAGAEQFF.

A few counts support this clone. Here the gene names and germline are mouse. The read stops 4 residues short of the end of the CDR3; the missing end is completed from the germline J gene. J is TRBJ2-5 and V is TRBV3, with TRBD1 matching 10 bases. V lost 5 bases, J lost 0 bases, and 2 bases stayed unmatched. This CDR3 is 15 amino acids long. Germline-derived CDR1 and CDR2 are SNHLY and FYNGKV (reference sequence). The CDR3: CASSGDRGNQDTQYF. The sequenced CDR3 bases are TGTGCCAGCAGCGGGGACAGGGGAAACCAAGAC.

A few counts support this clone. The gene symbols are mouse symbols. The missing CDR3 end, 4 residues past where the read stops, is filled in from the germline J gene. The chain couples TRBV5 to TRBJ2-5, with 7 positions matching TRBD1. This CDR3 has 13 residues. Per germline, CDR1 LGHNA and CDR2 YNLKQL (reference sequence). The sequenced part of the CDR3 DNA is TGTGCCAGCAGCACACAGGGGTTGGAC. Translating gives CASSTQGLD. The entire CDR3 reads CASSTQGLDTQYF.

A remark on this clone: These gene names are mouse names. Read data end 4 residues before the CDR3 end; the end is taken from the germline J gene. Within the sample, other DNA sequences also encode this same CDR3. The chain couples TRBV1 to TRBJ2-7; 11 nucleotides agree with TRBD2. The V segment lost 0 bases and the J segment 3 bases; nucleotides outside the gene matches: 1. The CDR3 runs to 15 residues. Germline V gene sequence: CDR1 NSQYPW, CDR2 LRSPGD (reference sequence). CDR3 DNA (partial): TGCACCTGCAGTGCAGAGGGGACTGGGGGCTAT. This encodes CTCSAEGTGGY. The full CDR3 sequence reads CTCSAEGTGGYEQYF.

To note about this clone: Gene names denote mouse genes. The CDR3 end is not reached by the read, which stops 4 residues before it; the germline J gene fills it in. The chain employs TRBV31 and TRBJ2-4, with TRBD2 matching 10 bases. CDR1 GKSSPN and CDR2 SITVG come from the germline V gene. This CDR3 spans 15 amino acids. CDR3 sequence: CAWSPLGGRENTLYF. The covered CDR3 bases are TGTGCCTGGAGTCCTCTGGGGGGGCGCGAGAAC.

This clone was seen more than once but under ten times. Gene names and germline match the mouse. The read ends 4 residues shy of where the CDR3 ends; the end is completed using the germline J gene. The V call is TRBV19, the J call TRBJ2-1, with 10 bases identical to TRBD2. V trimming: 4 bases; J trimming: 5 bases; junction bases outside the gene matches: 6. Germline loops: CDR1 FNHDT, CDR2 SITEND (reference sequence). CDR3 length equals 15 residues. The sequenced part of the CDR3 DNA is TGTGCCAGCAGTCTCGGGACTGGGGTGGATGCT. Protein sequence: CASSLGTGVDA. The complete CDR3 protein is CASSLGTGVDAEQFF.

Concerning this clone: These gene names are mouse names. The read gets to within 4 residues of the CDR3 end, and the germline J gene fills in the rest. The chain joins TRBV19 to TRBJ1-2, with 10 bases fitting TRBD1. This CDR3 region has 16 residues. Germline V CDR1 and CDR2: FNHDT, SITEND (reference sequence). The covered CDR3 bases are TGTGCCAGCAGTATTAGGATGAGGGGACAGGGGACC. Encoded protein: CASSIRMRGQGT. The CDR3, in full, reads CASSIRMRGQGTDYTF. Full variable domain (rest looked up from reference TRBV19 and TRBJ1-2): GGIITQTPKFLIGQEGQKLTLKCQQNFNHDTMYWYRQDSGKGLRLIYYSITENDLQKGDLSEGYDASREKKSSFSLTVTSAQKNEMAVFLCASSIRMRGQGTDYTFGSGTRLLVI.

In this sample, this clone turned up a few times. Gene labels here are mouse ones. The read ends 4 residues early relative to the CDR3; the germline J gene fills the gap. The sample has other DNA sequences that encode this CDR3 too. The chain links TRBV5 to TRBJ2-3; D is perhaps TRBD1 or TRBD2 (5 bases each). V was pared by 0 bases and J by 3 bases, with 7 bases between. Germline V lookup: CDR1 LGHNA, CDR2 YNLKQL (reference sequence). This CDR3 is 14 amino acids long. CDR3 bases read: TGTGCCAGCAGCCAAGACAGGGACGCAGAA. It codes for CASSQDRDAE. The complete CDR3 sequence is CASSQDRDAETLYF.

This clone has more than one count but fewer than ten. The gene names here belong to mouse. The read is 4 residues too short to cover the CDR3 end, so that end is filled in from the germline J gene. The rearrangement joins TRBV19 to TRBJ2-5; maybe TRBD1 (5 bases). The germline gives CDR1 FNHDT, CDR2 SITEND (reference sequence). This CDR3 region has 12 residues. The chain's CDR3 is CASTQGGDTQYF. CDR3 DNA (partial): TGTGCCAGCACCCAGGGCGGGGAC. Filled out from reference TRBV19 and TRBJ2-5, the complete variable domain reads GGIITQTPKFLIGQEGQKLTLKCQQNFNHDTMYWYRQDSGKGLRLIYYSITENDLQKGDLSEGYDASREKKSSFSLTVTSAQKNEMAVFLCASTQGGDTQYFGPGTRLLVL.

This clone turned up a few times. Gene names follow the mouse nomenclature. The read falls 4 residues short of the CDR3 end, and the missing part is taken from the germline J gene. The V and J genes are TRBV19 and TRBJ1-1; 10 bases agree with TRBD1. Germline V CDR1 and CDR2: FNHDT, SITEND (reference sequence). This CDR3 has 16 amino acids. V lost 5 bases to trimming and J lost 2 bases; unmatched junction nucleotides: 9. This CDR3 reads CASRTFRDRGNTEVFF. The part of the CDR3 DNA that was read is TGTGCCAGCAGAACTTTCCGGGACAGGGGTAACACA.

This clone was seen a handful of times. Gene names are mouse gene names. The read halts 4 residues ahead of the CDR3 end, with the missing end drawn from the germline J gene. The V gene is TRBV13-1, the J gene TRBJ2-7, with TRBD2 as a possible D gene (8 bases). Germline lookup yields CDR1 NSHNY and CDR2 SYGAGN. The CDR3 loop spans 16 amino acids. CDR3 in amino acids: CASSDVRGTGSYEQYF. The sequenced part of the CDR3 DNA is TGTGCCAGCAGTGATGTCAGGGGGACTGGATCTTAT.

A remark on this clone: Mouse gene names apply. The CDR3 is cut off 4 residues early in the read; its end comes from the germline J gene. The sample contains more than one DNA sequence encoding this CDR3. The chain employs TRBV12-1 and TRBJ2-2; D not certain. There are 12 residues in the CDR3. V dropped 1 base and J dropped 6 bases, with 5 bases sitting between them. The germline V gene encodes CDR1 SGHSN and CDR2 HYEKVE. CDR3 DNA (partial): TGTGCCAGCTCTCTACTCCCCGGG. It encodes CASSLLPG. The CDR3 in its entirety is CASSLLPGQLYF.

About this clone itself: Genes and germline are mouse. CDR3 region: CTCSAEHRGNSDYTF. The sequenced CDR3 bases are TGCACCTGCAGTGCAGAGCACAGGGGAAACTCC. The rearrangement joins TRBV1 to TRBJ1-2; 7 bases are a match to TRBD1. The read ends 4 residues shy of where the CDR3 ends; the end is completed using the germline J gene. The CDR3 spans 15 residues. Trimming took 0 bases from V and 1 from J; bases not matched to a gene: 2. Germline-derived CDR1 and CDR2 are NSQYPW and LRSPGD (reference sequence).

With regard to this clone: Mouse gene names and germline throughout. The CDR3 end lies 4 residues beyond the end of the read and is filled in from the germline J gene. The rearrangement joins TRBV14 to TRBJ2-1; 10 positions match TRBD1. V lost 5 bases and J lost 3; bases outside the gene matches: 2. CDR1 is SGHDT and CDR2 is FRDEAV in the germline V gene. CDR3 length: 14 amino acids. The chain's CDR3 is CASRRTGGYAEQFF. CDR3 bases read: TGTGCCAGCAGACGGACAGGGGGCTATGCT.

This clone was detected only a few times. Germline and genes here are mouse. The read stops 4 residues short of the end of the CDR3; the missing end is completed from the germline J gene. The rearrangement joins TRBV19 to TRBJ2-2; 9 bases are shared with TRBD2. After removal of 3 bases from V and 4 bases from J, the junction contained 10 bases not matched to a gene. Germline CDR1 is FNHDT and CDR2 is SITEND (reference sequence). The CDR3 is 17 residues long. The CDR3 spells CASSNQLGGFGTGQLYF. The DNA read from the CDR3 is TGTGCCAGCAGTAACCAACTGGGGGGTTTTGGCACCGGG.

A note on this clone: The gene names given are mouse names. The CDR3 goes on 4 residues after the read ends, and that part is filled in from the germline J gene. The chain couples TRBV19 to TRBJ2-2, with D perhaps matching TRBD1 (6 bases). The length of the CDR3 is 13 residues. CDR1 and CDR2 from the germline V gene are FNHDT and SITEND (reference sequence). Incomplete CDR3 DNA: TGTGCCAGCAGTAAAGGGGGTGGCGGG. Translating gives CASSKGGGG. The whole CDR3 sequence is CASSKGGGGQLYF.

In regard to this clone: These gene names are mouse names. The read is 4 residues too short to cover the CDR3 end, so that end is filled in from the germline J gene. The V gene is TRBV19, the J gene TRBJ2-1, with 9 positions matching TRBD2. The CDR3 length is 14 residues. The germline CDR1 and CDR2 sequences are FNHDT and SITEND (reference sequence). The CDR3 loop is CASSPSWGGAEQFF. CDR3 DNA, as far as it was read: TGTGCCAGCAGTCCTTCCTGGGGGGGGGCT.

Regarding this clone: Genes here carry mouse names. CDR3 DNA (partial): TGTGCCAGCAGTTCAGGGGTCTCCTAT. Translated: CASSSGVSY. The CDR3 in full is CASSSGVSYEQYF. V and J are TRBV19 and TRBJ2-7; possible D gene TRBD1, 6 bases. The read ends 4 residues before the CDR3 terminus; that terminus is restored from the germline J gene. Trimming took off 4 bases at V and 0 bases at J, with 8 bases between the two ends. This CDR3 spans 13 amino acids. In germline, CDR1 is FNHDT, CDR2 SITEND (reference sequence).

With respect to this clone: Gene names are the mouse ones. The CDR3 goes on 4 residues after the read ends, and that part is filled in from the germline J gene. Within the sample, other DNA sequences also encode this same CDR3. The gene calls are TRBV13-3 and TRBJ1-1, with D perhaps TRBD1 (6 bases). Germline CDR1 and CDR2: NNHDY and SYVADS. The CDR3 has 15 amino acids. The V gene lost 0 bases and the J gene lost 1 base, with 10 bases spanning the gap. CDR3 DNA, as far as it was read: TGTGCCAGCAGTGATGGCAGGGGTGGAAACACA. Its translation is CASSDGRGGNT. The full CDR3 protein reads CASSDGRGGNTEVFF.

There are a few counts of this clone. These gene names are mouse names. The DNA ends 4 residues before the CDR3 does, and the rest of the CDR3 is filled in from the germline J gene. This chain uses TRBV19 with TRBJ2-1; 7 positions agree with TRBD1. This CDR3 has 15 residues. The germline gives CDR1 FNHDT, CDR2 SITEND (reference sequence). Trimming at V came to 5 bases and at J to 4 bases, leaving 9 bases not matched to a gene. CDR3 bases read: TGTGCCAGCAGCCCTCACAGGGGATGGTATGCT. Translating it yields CASSPHRGWYA. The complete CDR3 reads CASSPHRGWYAEQFF.

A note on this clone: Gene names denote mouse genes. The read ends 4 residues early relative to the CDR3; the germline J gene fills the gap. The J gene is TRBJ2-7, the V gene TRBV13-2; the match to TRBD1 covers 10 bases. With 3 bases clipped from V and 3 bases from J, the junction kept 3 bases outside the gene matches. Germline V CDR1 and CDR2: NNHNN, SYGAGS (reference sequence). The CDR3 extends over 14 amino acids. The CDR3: CASGGQGAGYEQYF. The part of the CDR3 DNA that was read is TGTGCCAGCGGTGGACAGGGGGCGGGCTAT.

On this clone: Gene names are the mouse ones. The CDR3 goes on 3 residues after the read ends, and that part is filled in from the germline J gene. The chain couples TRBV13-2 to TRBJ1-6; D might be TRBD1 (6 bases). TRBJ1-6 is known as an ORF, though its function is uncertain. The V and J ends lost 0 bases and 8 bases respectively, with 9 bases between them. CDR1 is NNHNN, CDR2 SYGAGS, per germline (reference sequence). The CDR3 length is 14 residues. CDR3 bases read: TGTGCCAGCGGTGATGACAGGGATTATTCGCCC. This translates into CASGDDRDYSP. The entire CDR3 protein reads CASGDDRDYSPLYF.

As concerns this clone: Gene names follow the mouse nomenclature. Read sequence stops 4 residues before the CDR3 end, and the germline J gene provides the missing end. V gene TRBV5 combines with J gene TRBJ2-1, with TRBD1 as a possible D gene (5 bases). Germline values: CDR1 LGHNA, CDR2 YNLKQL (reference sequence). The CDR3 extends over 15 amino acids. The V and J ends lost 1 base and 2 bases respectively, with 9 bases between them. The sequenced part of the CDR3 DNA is TGTGCCAGCAGCCAAGTAGGGGAGGACTATGCT. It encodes CASSQVGEDYA. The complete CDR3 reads CASSQVGEDYAEQFF.

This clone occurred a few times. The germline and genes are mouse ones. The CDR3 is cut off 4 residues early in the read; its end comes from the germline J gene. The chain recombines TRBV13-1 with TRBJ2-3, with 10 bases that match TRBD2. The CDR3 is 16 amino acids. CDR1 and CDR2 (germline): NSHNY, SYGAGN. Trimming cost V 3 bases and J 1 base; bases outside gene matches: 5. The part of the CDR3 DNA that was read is TGTGCCAGCAGTGGGGCCGGGACTGGGGGTGCAGAA. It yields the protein CASSGAGTGGAE. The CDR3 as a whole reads CASSGAGTGGAETLYF.